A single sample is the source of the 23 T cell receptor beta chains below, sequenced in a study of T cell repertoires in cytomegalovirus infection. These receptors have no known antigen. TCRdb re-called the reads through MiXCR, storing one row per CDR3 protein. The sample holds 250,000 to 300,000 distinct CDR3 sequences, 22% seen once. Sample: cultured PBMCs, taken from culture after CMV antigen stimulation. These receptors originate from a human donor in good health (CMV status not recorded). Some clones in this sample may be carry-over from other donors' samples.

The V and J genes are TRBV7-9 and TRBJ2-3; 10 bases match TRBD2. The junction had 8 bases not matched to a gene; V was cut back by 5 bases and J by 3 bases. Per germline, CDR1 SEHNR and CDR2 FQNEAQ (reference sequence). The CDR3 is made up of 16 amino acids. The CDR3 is CASSPYLAGETDTQYF. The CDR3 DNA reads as TGTGCCAGCAGCCCCTATCTAGCGGGAGAAACAGATACGCAGTATTTT.

This chain's CDR3 is CASSLDLRGSIMVGSYNEQFF. In DNA, the CDR3 is TGTGCCAGCAGCTTGGATCTGAGGGGCTCCATAATGGTAGGGTCCTACAATGAGCAGTTCTTC. This rearrangement joins TRBV5-5 to TRBJ2-1; D tentatively fits TRBD1 or TRBD2 (5 bases each). The ends were cut back, 0 bases at V and 1 base at J, with 26 bases in the middle. This CDR3 has 21 amino acids. Germline V gene sequence: CDR1 SGHKS, CDR2 YYEKEE (reference sequence).

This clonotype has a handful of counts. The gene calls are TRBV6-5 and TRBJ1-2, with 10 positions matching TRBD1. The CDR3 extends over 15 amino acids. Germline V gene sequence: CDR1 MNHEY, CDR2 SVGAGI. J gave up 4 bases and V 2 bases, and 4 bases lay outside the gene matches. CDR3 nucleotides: TGTGCCAGCAGTTACCAGACAGGGGGCCCCTATGGCTACACCTTC. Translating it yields CASSYQTGGPYGYTF.

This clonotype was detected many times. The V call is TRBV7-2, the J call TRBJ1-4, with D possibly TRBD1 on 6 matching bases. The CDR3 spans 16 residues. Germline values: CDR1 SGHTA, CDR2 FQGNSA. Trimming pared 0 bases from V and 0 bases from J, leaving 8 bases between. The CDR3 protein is CASSLAGGATNEKLFF. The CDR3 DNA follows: TGTGCCAGCAGCTTAGCAGGGGGGGCAACTAATGAAAAACTGTTTTTT.

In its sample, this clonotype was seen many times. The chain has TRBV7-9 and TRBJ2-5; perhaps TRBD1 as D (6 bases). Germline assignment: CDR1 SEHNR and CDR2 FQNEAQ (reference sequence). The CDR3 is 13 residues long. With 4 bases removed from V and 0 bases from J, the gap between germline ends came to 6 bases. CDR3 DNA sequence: TGTGCCAGCAGCTGGGACAACCAAGAGACCCAGTACTTC. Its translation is CASSWDNQETQYF. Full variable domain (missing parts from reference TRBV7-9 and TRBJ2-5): DTGVSQNPRHKITKRGQNVTFRCDPISEHNRLYWYRQTLGQGPEFLTYFQNEAQLEKSRLLSDRFSAERPKGSFSTLEIQRTEQGDSAMYLCASSWDNQETQYFGPGTRLLVL.

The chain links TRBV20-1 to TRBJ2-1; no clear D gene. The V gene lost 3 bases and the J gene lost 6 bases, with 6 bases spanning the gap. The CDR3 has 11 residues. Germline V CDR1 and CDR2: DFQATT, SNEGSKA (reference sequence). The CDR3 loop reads CSASRSNEQFF. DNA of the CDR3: TGCAGTGCTAGTCGGAGCAATGAGCAGTTCTTC.

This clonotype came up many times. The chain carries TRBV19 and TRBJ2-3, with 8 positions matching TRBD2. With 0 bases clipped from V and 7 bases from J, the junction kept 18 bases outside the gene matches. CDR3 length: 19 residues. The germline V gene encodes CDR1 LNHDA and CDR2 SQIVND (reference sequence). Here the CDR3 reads CASSIEGAGLAGPDHTQYF. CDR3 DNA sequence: TGTGCCAGTAGTATAGAGGGGGCGGGGCTAGCGGGCCCCGATCATACGCAGTATTTT.

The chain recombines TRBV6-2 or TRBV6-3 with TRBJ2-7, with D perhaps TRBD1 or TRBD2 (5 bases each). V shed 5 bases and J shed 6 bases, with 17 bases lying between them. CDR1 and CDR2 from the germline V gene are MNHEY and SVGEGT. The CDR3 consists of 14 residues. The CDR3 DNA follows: TGTGCCAGCAGTCCGAGGGGAGCAGAAGGCGAGCAGTACGTC. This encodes CASSPRGAEGEQYV.

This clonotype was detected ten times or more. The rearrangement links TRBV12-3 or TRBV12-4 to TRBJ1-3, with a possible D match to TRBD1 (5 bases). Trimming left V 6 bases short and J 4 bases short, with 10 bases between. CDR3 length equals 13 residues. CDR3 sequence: CASSKTVGNTIYF. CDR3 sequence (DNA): TGTGCCAGCAGCAAGACAGTGGGAAACACCATATATTTT.

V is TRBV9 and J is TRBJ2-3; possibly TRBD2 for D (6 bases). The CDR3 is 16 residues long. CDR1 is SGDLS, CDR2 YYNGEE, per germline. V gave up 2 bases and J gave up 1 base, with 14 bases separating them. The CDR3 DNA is TGTGCCAGCAGCGTGGGCGGGACTGCGGGCACAGATACGCAGTATTTT. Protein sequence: CASSVGGTAGTDTQYF.

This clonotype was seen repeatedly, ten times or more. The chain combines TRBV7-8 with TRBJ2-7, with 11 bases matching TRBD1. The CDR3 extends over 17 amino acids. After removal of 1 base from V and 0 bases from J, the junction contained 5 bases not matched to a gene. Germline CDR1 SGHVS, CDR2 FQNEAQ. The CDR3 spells CASSLGTGGIGSYEQYV. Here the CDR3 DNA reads TGTGCCAGCAGCTTAGGGACAGGGGGCATCGGCTCCTACGAGCAGTACGTC.

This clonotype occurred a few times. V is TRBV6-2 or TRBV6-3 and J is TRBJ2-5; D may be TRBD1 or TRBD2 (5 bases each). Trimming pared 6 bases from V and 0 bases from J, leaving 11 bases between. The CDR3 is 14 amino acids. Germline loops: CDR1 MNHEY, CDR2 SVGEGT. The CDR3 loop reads CASSRGPNQETQYF. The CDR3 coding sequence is TGTGCCAGCAGCCGGGGACCGAACCAAGAGACCCAGTACTTC.

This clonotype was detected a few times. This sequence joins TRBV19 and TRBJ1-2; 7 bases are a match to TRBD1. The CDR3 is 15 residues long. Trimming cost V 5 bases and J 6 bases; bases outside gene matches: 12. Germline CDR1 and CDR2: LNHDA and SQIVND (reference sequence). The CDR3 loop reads CASSLTGYRPDGYTF. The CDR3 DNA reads TGTGCCAGTAGTCTGACAGGGTATCGGCCAGATGGCTACACCTTC.

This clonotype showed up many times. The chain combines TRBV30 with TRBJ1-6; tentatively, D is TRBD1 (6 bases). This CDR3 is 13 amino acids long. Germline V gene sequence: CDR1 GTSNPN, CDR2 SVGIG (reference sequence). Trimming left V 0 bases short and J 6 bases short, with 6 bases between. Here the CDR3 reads CAWSVQGNSPLHF. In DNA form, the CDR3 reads TGTGCCTGGAGTGTACAGGGTAATTCACCCCTCCACTTT.

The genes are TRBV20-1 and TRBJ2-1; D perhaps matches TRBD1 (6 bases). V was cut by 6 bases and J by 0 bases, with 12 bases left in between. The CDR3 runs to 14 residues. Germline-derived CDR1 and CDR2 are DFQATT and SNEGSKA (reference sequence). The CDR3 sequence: CSAPVGGSYNEQFF. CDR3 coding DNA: TGCAGTGCCCCCGTAGGGGGCTCCTACAATGAGCAGTTCTTC.

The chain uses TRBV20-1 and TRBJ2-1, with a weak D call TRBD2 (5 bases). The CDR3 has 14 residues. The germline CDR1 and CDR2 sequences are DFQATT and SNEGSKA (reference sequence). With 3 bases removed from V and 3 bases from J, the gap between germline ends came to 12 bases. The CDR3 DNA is TGCAGTGCTAGGAGGGATGGGGTCTACAATGAGCAGTTCTTC. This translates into CSARRDGVYNEQFF.

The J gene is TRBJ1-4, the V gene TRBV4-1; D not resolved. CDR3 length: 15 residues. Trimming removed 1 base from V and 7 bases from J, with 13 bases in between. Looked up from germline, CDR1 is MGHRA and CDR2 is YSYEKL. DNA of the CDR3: TGCGCCAGCAGCCAAGGGGAAAAAGTTACTGAAAAACTGTTTTTT. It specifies CASSQGEKVTEKLFF.

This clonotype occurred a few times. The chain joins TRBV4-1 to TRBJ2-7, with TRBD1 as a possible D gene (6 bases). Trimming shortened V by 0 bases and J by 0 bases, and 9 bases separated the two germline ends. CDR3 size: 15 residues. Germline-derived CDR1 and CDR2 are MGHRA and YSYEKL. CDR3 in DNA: TGCGCCAGCAGCCAAGACGGGACAAGCTCCTACGAGCAGTACTTC. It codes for CASSQDGTSSYEQYF.

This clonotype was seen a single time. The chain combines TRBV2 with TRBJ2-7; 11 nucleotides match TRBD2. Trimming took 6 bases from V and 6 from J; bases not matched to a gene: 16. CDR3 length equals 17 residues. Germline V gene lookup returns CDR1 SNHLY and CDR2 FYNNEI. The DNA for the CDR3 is TGTGCCAGCAGGGTAGCGGGAGGGCCCACCGAATCGCGCGAGCAGTACTTC. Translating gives CASRVAGGPTESREQYF.

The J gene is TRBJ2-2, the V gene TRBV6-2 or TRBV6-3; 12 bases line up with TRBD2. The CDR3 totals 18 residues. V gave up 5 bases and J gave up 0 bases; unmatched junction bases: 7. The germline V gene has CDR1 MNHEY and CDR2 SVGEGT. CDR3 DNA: TGTGCCAGCAGTCGAGGACTAGCGGGAATCGCGAACACCGGGGAGCTGTTTTTT. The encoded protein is CASSRGLAGIANTGELFF.

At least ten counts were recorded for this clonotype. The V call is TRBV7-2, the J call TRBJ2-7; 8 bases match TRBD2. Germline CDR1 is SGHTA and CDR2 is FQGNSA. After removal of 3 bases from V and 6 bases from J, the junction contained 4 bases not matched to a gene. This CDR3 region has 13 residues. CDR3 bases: TGTGCCAGCAGCTTCAGCGGGAGACGCGAGCAGTACTTC. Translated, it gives CASSFSGRREQYF.

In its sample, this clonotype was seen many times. CDR3 in DNA: TGTGCCAGCAGCCCTCGTGGGACTAGCAGGAATGAGCAGTTCTTC. This codes for CASSPRGTSRNEQFF. This chain connects TRBV7-8 to TRBJ2-1; 9 nucleotides agree with TRBD2. Trimming took 5 bases from V and 7 from J; bases not matched to a gene: 9. The V gene's germline CDR1 is SGHVS and CDR2 FQNEAQ. The CDR3 length is 15 residues.

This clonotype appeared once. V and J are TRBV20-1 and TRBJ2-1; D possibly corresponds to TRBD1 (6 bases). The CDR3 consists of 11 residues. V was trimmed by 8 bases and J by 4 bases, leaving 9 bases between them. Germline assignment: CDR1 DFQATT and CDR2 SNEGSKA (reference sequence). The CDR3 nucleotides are TGCAGTCCAACAGGGTACAATGAGCAGTTCTTC. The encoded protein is CSPTGYNEQFF.